A single sample gave rise to the 31 T cell receptor beta chains below, sequenced in a study of blood T cell repertoires in COVID-19. Libraries were prepared by immunoSEQ multiplex PCR; TCRdb keeps only in-frame clonotypes and omits some of them. The data show some 240,000 clones, with over 80% seen just once and 1.5% to 1.9% held by the top ten. Material: peripheral blood. The receptors stem from a woman aged 40 to 55 who had recovered from COVID-19.

This sequence joins TRBV5-1 and TRBJ1-2; D gene uncertain. The germline V gene has CDR1 SGHRS and CDR2 YFSETQ. Trimming took off 0 bases at V and 14 bases at J, with 26 bases between the two ends. The CDR3 runs 16 residues. The CDR3 coding sequence is TGCGCCAGCAGCTTGGCTCCTCCTGAGCACCCACTAGGTGGGACCTTC. Protein sequence: CASSLAPPEHPLGGTF.

The V and J genes are TRBV29-1 and TRBJ1-6, with TRBD1 as a possible D gene (5 bases). CDR3 length: 13 residues. Trimming pared 4 bases from V and 7 bases from J, leaving 11 bases between. In germline, CDR1 is SQVTM, CDR2 ANQGSEA. The DNA of the CDR3 is TGCAGCGTTGGGTGGGGCACGAATTCACCCCTCCACTTT. Amino acids: CSVGWGTNSPLHF.

The CDR3 reads CASSQEEGQGSFREKLFF. CDR3 in DNA: TGCGCCAGCAGCCAAGAGGAGGGACAGGGGAGCTTTCGTGAAAAACTGTTTTTT. J is TRBJ1-4 and V is TRBV4-1; TRBD1 aligns across 10 bases. V shed 0 bases and J 7 bases; nucleotides not matched to a gene: 11. CDR1 is MGHRA, CDR2 YSYEKL, per germline. The CDR3 is made up of 18 amino acids.

The chain employs TRBV29-1 and TRBJ1-1, with 10 nucleotides matching TRBD1. CDR1 SQVTM and CDR2 ANQGSEA come from the germline V gene. V lost 7 bases and J lost 5; bases outside the gene matches: 7. This CDR3 comprises 13 residues. The CDR3 DNA sequence: TGCAGCGCTTTACCGGGACAGGGGACTGAAGCTTTCTTT. Translating it yields CSALPGQGTEAFF.

This clone was observed a handful of times. The chain combines TRBV6-5 with TRBJ2-1, with D possibly being TRBD1 (6 bases). Germline values: CDR1 MNHEY, CDR2 SVGAGI. The CDR3 has 16 residues. V was pared by 2 bases and J by 0 bases, with 11 bases between. The CDR3 region is CASSYHGTTSYNEQFF. CDR3 sequence (DNA): TGTGCCAGCAGTTACCACGGGACAACCTCCTACAATGAGCAGTTCTTC.

This chain links TRBV29-1 with TRBJ2-1; possibly TRBD1 for D (6 bases). The CDR3 loop spans 14 amino acids. V lost 7 bases and J 7 bases, leaving 20 bases between the germline ends. Per germline, CDR1 SQVTM and CDR2 ANQGSEA. CDR3 sequence (DNA): TGCAGCGGGGTCGACAGGCTGTCGTTTAATGAGCAGTTCTTC. Its protein product is CSGVDRLSFNEQFF.

The chain employs TRBV6-5 and TRBJ2-3, with 9 bases matching TRBD2. The CDR3 is 14 residues long. V was pared by 5 bases and J by 5 bases, with 5 bases of the junction left unmatched. Germline V lookup: CDR1 MNHEY, CDR2 SVGAGI. The CDR3 DNA is TGTGCCAGCAGTAAGAGCGGGGGGCTAGATACGCAGTATTTT. Encoded protein: CASSKSGGLDTQYF.

The CDR3 loop is CASSREGGRNTEAFF. The CDR3 DNA reads TGCGCCAGCAGCCGCGAAGGGGGCCGAAACACTGAAGCTTTCTTT. This sequence joins TRBV5-1 and TRBJ1-1; 7 bases line up with TRBD1. The CDR3 sequence is 15 residues long. Germline-derived CDR1 and CDR2 are SGHRS and YFSETQ. V dropped 4 bases and J dropped 2; count of bases not matched to a gene: 8.

The DNA of the CDR3 is TGTGCCAGCAGCGAACAGGGGATTGGCGCTCATCATGAAAAACTGTTTTTT. Residues: CASSEQGIGAHHEKLFF. The chain is built from TRBV5-4 and TRBJ1-4, with 7 nucleotides matching TRBD1. The germline V gene encodes CDR1 SGHNT and CDR2 YYREEE (reference sequence). Trimming took 4 bases from V and 6 from J; bases not matched to a gene: 15. The CDR3 sequence is 17 residues long.

V usage is TRBV9 and J usage is TRBJ1-6; D possibly corresponds to TRBD1 (6 bases). V lost 0 bases, J lost 9 bases, and 13 bases lay in between. This CDR3 region has 15 residues. CDR1 SGDLS and CDR2 YYNGEE come from the germline V gene. CDR3 sequence reads: CASSVAGAPGSPLHF. The CDR3 DNA follows: TGTGCCAGCAGCGTAGCAGGGGCCCCCGGTTCACCCCTCCACTTT.

This clone has a handful of counts. The chain uses TRBV10-3 and TRBJ1-4, with no clear D. Germline V gene data show CDR1 as ENHRY and CDR2 as SYGVKD. Trimming removed 4 bases at V and 5 bases at J, with 11 bases between. CDR3 size: 14 residues. This CDR3 reads CAISGAQPNEKLFF. Written as DNA, the CDR3 is TGTGCCATCAGTGGGGCACAGCCCAATGAAAAACTGTTTTTT.

The gene calls are TRBV5-1 and TRBJ1-1; TRBD1 matches at 8 bases. This CDR3 is 15 amino acids long. Germline V lookup: CDR1 SGHRS, CDR2 YFSETQ. Trimming removed 2 bases from V and 4 bases from J; junction bases left unmatched: 7. In DNA form, the CDR3 reads TGCGCCAGCAGCTTATGGACAGGGTTGGTCACTGAAGCTTTCTTT. The encoded protein is CASSLWTGLVTEAFF. The variable domain in full, completed from reference TRBV5-1 and TRBJ1-1, reads KAGVTQTPRYLIKTRGQQVTLSCSPISGHRSVSWYQQTPGQGLQFLFEYFSETQRNKGNFPGRFSGRQFSNSRSEMNVSTLELGDSALYLCASSLWTGLVTEAFFGQGTRLTVV.

This chain connects TRBV28 to TRBJ1-2; possible D gene TRBD1, 5 bases. CDR1 and CDR2 from the germline V gene are MDHEN and SYDVKM. Trimming removed 2 bases at V and 8 bases at J, with 15 bases between. The CDR3 totals 14 residues. The CDR3 loop reads CASSLSLGRRGYTF. Written as DNA, the CDR3 is TGTGCCAGCAGTTTAAGTCTGGGGCGGCGAGGCTACACCTTC.

In nucleotides, the CDR3 is TGTGCCAGGGACAGGGGGCTGTCGGGAGATACGCAGTATTTT. Amino acids: CARDRGLSGDTQYF. V is TRBV30 and J is TRBJ2-3; 12 bases map to TRBD1. Germline V gene data show CDR1 as GTSNPN and CDR2 as SVGIG (reference sequence). The V segment lost 8 bases and the J segment 5 bases; nucleotides outside the gene matches: 8. CDR3 size: 14 residues.

The chain joins TRBV5-1 to TRBJ2-2; 12 positions agree with TRBD2. Germline CDR1 and CDR2: SGHRS and YFSETQ. V was clipped by 4 bases and J by 10 bases; unmatched bases: 5. The CDR3 has 14 amino acids. The CDR3 nucleotides are TGCGCCAGCAGCGACCCTAGCGGGGGGGAGGAGCTGTTTTTT. It encodes CASSDPSGGEELFF.

The chain combines TRBV2 with TRBJ2-4; 9 bases are shared with TRBD1. V lost 7 bases to trimming and J lost 1 base; unmatched junction nucleotides: 8. The CDR3 sequence is 16 residues long. The germline CDR1 and CDR2 sequences are SNHLY and FYNNEI. CDR3 sequence: CASNPGQGLAKNIQYF. The CDR3 coding sequence is TGTGCCAGCAACCCAGGACAGGGGTTGGCCAAAAACATTCAGTACTTC.

Concerning this clone: The junction departs from germline at one end; a sequencing error may be responsible. The V and J genes are TRBV15 and TRBJ1-2; no reliable D call. Germline loops: CDR1 LNHNV, CDR2 YYDKDF (reference sequence). The CDR3 runs to 12 residues. The CDR3 bases are TGTGCCACCAGCAGAGATGAGGGCCCACCAATCTTC. Residues: CATSRDEGPPIF.

This sequence joins TRBV28 and TRBJ2-5; D gene ambiguous. The V gene lost 2 bases and the J gene lost 1 base, with 8 bases spanning the gap. This CDR3 is built from 14 residues. Per the germline V gene, CDR1 is MDHEN and CDR2 is SYDVKM. The CDR3 DNA follows: TGTGCCAGCAGTTTAGGCAAAGTCCAAGAGACCCAGTACTTC. Protein sequence: CASSLGKVQETQYF.

The chain employs TRBV19 and TRBJ1-2, with D perhaps TRBD1 (6 bases). The CDR3 extends over 15 amino acids. V lost 6 bases to trimming and J lost 8 bases, with 22 bases between them. Germline CDR1 LNHDA, CDR2 SQIVND (reference sequence). Here the CDR3 reads CASSTNLQGIRGYTF. CDR3 coding DNA: TGTGCCAGTAGCACGAATCTACAGGGAATTAGGGGCTACACCTTC.

This sequence joins TRBV5-1 and TRBJ1-6, with a weak D call TRBD1 (5 bases). Per the germline V gene, CDR1 is SGHRS and CDR2 is YFSETQ. Trimming stripped 1 base from V and 4 bases from J, with 18 bases between. The length of the CDR3 is 18 residues. CDR3 DNA sequence: TGCGCCAGCAGCTTGAGGGGCATGGACAATAGGTATAATTCACCCCTCCACTTT. Protein: CASSLRGMDNRYNSPLHF.

The J gene is TRBJ2-7, the V gene TRBV2; D remains unclear. Trimming left V 1 base short and J 9 bases short, with 28 bases between. Germline-derived CDR1 and CDR2 are SNHLY and FYNNEI. The CDR3 extends over 18 amino acids. The CDR3 nucleotides are TGTGCCAGCAGTGAAGGCGGATACCTACGTACGATTGCTACGATGCAGTACTTC. It encodes CASSEGGYLRTIATMQYF.

The chain links TRBV28 to TRBJ2-1, with D tentatively TRBD1 (7 bases). Germline CDR1 and CDR2: MDHEN and SYDVKM. This CDR3 spans 13 amino acids. The V and J ends lost 6 bases and 7 bases respectively, with 13 bases between them. CDR3 in DNA: TGTGCCAGCAGCCAGACAGGGAGGAATGAGCAGTTCTTC. It specifies CASSQTGRNEQFF.

This clone was seen only a few times. The CDR3 region has the DNA TGTGCCAGCAGCAAACAGGGTAGGCGAAATTCACCCCTCCACTTT. It codes for CASSKQGRRNSPLHF. The chain links TRBV28 to TRBJ1-6; TRBD1 is a possible D gene (6 bases). The CDR3 has 15 residues. Germline assignment: CDR1 MDHEN and CDR2 SYDVKM. Trimming stripped 6 bases from V and 7 bases from J, with 16 bases between.

The rearrangement uses TRBV3-1 (or the pseudogene TRBV3-2) and TRBJ2-1, with 12 positions matching TRBD2. Per the germline V gene, CDR1 is LGHDT and CDR2 is YNNKEL (reference sequence). V was pared by 0 bases and J by 4 bases, with 13 bases of the junction left unmatched. This CDR3 spans 20 amino acids. Written as DNA, the CDR3 is TGTGCCAGCAGCCAAGATTGGGGACTAGCGGGTCCCACTGGTTACAATGAGCAGTTCTTC. This gives the protein CASSQDWGLAGPTGYNEQFF.

V is TRBV24-1 and J is TRBJ1-1, with a tentative D call TRBD1 (6 bases). V shed 5 bases and J shed 10 bases, with 13 bases lying between them. The germline V gene has CDR1 KGHDR and CDR2 SFDVKD. The length of the CDR3 is 12 residues. The CDR3 is CATSAETGGAFF. CDR3 nucleotide sequence: TGTGCCACCAGTGCCGAGACAGGTGGAGCTTTCTTT.

The chain carries TRBV23-1 and TRBJ1-2, with a tentative D call TRBD1 (5 bases). TRBV23-1 belongs to the ORF category, with a function that is uncertain. V lost 0 bases to trimming and J lost 0 bases, with 11 bases between them. The CDR3 extends over 16 amino acids. The CDR3 DNA is TGCGCCAGCAGTCAATCGTACGGGGGGGCTAACTATGGCTACACCTTC. It encodes CASSQSYGGANYGYTF.

The CDR3: CASSPSRGFNEKLFF. CDR3 coding DNA: TGTGCCAGCAGCCCTAGCAGGGGATTTAATGAAAAACTGTTTTTT. V and J are TRBV28 and TRBJ1-4; TRBD1 might be the D (6 bases). Germline CDR1 and CDR2: MDHEN and SYDVKM. This CDR3 has 15 amino acids. V lost 6 bases, J lost 4 bases, and 15 bases lay in between.

This sequence joins TRBV11-2 and TRBJ1-2, with 7 bases that match TRBD1. The CDR3 is made up of 12 amino acids. Per the germline V gene, CDR1 is SGHAT and CDR2 is FQNNGV. V shed 5 bases and J 6 bases; nucleotides not matched to a gene: 3. The CDR3 DNA is TGTGCCAGCAGCCCCACAGGGGATGGCTACACCTTC. Translation: CASSPTGDGYTF.

The V and J genes are TRBV30 and TRBJ2-5; no definite D call. V lost 8 bases and J 5 bases, leaving 6 bases between the germline ends. CDR1 GTSNPN and CDR2 SVGIG come from the germline V gene (reference sequence). The CDR3 sequence is 9 residues long. CDR3 loop: CALRETQYF. CDR3 sequence (DNA): TGTGCCCTCAGGGAGACCCAGTACTTC. Complete variable domain (other parts from reference TRBV30 and TRBJ2-5): SQTIHQWPATLVQPVGSPLSLECTVEGTSNPNLYWYRQAAGRGLQLLFYSVGIGQISSEVPQNLSASRPQDRQFILSSKKLLLSDSGFYLCALRETQYFGPGTRLLVL.

This chain connects TRBV11-3 to TRBJ2-2; no clear D gene. This CDR3 is 16 amino acids long. V lost 1 base to trimming and J lost 4 bases, with 13 bases between them. Germline lookup yields CDR1 SGHNT and CDR2 YENEEA. The CDR3 DNA sequence: TGTGCCAGCAGCTTAGCTCCCTTCCTGAGCACCGGGGAGCTGTTTTTT. Amino acid sequence: CASSLAPFLSTGELFF.

V gene TRBV6-5 combines with J gene TRBJ2-2; D gene uncertain. CDR1 MNHEY and CDR2 SVGAGI come from the germline V gene. This CDR3 has 13 residues. Trimming cost V 7 bases and J 2 bases, with 8 bases left between them. DNA of the CDR3: TGTGCCAGCAAAGACATTAACACCGGGGAGCTGTTTTTT. Translating it yields CASKDINTGELFF.